Listed here is a single T cell receptor (beta chain). One end of the junction varies from germline; a read error may be responsible. The data stem from a study of technical replicates of blood from a few donors. Sequenced by immunoSEQ multiplex PCR; TCRdb stores in-frame clones only, minus some. The sample consists of roughly 83,000 clones, approximately 92% of them appearing once. The germline V gene has CDR1 MDHEN and CDR2 SYDVKM. This CDR3 contains 15 residues. Sequenced material: T cells isolated from PBMCs. The V call is TRBV28, the J call TRBJ1-2, with D possibly TRBD1 on 6 matching bases. The source of this sequence is a human donor in good health. The CDR3 loop reads CASSPYGGANYGYTF. The DNA of the CDR3 is TGTGCCAGCAGCCCCTATGGGGGGGCTAATTATGGCTACACCTTC.